Following are 20 T cell receptor beta chains from one sample sequenced in a study of T cell changes during pregnancy in multiple sclerosis. Sequencing was performed with immunoSEQ multiplex PCR; in TCRdb, only in-frame clones are kept and a portion is missing. This sample has more than 50,000 clones; about 89% occur once, and the top ten carry 0.4% to 0.55%. The sample consisted of CD4+ T cells from peripheral blood mononuclear cells, taken after pregnancy. The receptors come from a female donor in good health, enrolled as a control in a pregnancy study.

J is TRBJ1-1 and V is TRBV4-1; no clear D gene. In germline, CDR1 is MGHRA, CDR2 YSYEKL. CDR3 size: 18 residues. The V and J ends lost 1 base and 0 bases respectively, with 18 bases between them. The CDR3 sequence: CASSQVASWRAMNTEAFF. In nucleotides, the CDR3 is TGCGCCAGCAGCCAAGTGGCCTCCTGGAGAGCTATGAACACTGAAGCTTTCTTT.

This clone was recorded once. The CDR3 here is CASGSGFYNSPLHF. The CDR3 nucleotides read TGTGCCAGCGGGAGCGGATTCTATAATTCACCCCTCCACTTT. J is TRBJ1-6 and V is TRBV7-2, with D unclear. The V and J ends lost 8 bases and 3 bases respectively, with 11 bases between them. The CDR3 sequence is 14 residues long. From germline, CDR1 is SGHTA and CDR2 FQGNSA.

The rearrangement links TRBV7-2 to TRBJ2-1; TRBD2 matches 8 bases. V shed 9 bases and J 7 bases; nucleotides not matched to a gene: 14. Germline V gene data show CDR1 as SGHTA and CDR2 as FQGNSA. The CDR3 covers 15 residues. CDR3 nucleotides: TGTGCCAGTCGATACGCTCGGGGGGGGGTGAATGAGCAGTTCTTC. Translation: CASRYARGGVNEQFF.

The chain is built from TRBV25-1 and TRBJ1-1; D unclear. V gave up 4 bases and J gave up 1 base, with 10 bases separating them. This CDR3 region has 14 residues. The germline gives CDR1 MGHDK, CDR2 SYGVNS. The CDR3, as DNA: TGTGCCAGCAGTGGTAACAGAGCGAACACTGAAGCTTTCTTT. Its protein product is CASSGNRANTEAFF.

This chain uses TRBV7-2 with TRBJ1-1; 7 nucleotides agree with TRBD1. The J segment lost 6 bases and the V segment lost 4 bases, leaving 5 bases of the junction unmatched. Germline CDR1 is SGHTA and CDR2 is FQGNSA. This CDR3 has 13 residues. CDR3 in DNA: TGTGCCAGCAGCTCACCGGACAGGTCTGAAGCTTTCTTT. It encodes CASSSPDRSEAFF.

V is TRBV6-6 and J is TRBJ1-2, with unresolved D. The CDR3 is 15 residues long. The germline CDR1 and CDR2 sequences are MNHNY and SVGAGI (reference sequence). V was trimmed by 0 bases and J by 4 bases, leaving 12 bases between them. CDR3 region: CASSYSDRRFYGYTF. The CDR3, as DNA: TGTGCCAGCAGTTACTCCGATAGGCGGTTCTATGGCTACACCTTC.

This clone appeared a few times. The chain couples TRBV30 to TRBJ1-1; TRBD1 aligns across 10 bases. V lost 5 bases, J lost 8 bases, and 8 bases stayed unmatched. Per germline, CDR1 GTSNPN and CDR2 SVGIG (reference sequence). The CDR3 runs 13 residues. The CDR3 sequence: CAWGGLTGGEAFF. DNA of the CDR3: TGTGCCTGGGGGGGTCTGACAGGGGGCGAAGCTTTCTTT.

This chain connects TRBV10-3 to TRBJ2-2, with no clear D. The V gene lost 2 bases and the J gene lost 6 bases, with 16 bases spanning the gap. This CDR3 region has 16 residues. From germline, CDR1 is ENHRY and CDR2 SYGVKD. CDR3 amino acids: CAISEGRSFSPGELFF. The CDR3 bases are TGTGCCATCAGTGAGGGGCGCTCGTTCTCTCCCGGGGAGCTGTTTTTT.

This clone was counted a few times. The genes are TRBV5-1 and TRBJ2-6; TRBD2 agrees at 8 bases. V lost 6 bases, J lost 0 bases, and 14 bases stayed unmatched. From germline, CDR1 is SGHRS and CDR2 YFSETQ. The CDR3 spans 19 residues. The CDR3 DNA follows: TGCGCCAGCACCCCCGGGAGGGTTACATCCTACTCTGGGGCCAACGTCCTGACTTTC. Translation gives CASTPGRVTSYSGANVLTF.

The CDR3 DNA reads TGTGCCAGTAGTTCCCAAGCCAATCAGCCCCAGCATTTT. It specifies CASSSQANQPQHF. The chain has TRBV19 and TRBJ1-5; D is ambiguous. With 5 bases removed from V and 3 bases from J, the gap between germline ends came to 8 bases. The CDR3 is 13 residues long. The V gene's germline CDR1 is LNHDA and CDR2 SQIVND (reference sequence).

V gene TRBV15 combines with J gene TRBJ2-3, with 7 bases fitting TRBD1. CDR1 and CDR2 (germline): LNHNV, YYDKDF (reference sequence). This CDR3 is built from 16 residues. V lost 1 base, J lost 5 bases, and 9 bases stayed unmatched. The DNA for the CDR3 is TGTGCCACCAGCAGAGTAGGGGGCGACCGGGGAGATACGCAGTATTTT. As protein: CATSRVGGDRGDTQYF.

The chain carries TRBV7-2 and TRBJ1-6; D perhaps matches TRBD1 (5 bases). Germline loops: CDR1 SGHTA, CDR2 FQGNSA. V was clipped by 2 bases and J by 5 bases, with 10 bases between them. This CDR3 is 15 amino acids long. DNA of the CDR3: TGTGCCAGCAGCTTAATGGGCAGGGATAATTCACCCCTCCACTTT. Translated, it gives CASSLMGRDNSPLHF.

The chain joins TRBV7-3 to TRBJ2-1; 10 positions match TRBD2. V was clipped by 6 bases and J by 6 bases; unmatched bases: 8. Germline lookup yields CDR1 SGHTA and CDR2 FQGTGA. The CDR3 is 15 amino acids. The CDR3 here is CASSSSGGAGNEQFF. CDR3 in DNA: TGTGCCAGCAGTTCCAGCGGGGGGGCAGGCAATGAGCAGTTCTTC.

The chain has TRBV7-6 and TRBJ2-3; TRBD2 agrees at 9 bases. V lost 5 bases and J lost 0; bases outside the gene matches: 12. This CDR3 contains 18 residues. Germline CDR1 and CDR2: SGHVS and FNYEAQ. CDR3 loop: CASSLITATSGSTDTQYF. CDR3 in DNA: TGTGCCAGCAGCCTAATCACCGCGACTAGCGGAAGCACAGATACGCAGTATTTT. Using reference TRBV7-6 and TRBJ2-3 for the parts outside the CDR3, the full variable domain is GAGVSQSPRYKVTKRGQDVALRCDPISGHVSLYWYRQALGQGPEFLTYFNYEAQQDKSGLPNDRFSAERPEGSISTLTIQRTEQRDSAMYRCASSLITATSGSTDTQYFGPGTRLTVL.

Here the CDR3 reads CASSQGGGTSGYGYTF. The CDR3 region has the DNA TGCGCCAGCAGCCAAGGGGGCGGCACATCAGGCTATGGCTACACCTTC. The chain uses TRBV4-3 and TRBJ1-2; D might be TRBD1 (5 bases). Trimming shortened V by 1 base and J by 4 bases, and 16 bases separated the two germline ends. Germline V CDR1 and CDR2: LGHNA, YSLEER. This CDR3 spans 16 amino acids.

The V gene is TRBV5-1, the J gene TRBJ1-2; 8 bases line up with TRBD1. Germline V CDR1 and CDR2: SGHRS, YFSETQ. CDR3 size: 14 residues. J lost 7 bases, V lost 0 bases, and 5 bases had no gene match. The CDR3 is CASSLAGQEGGYTF. CDR3 DNA: TGCGCCAGCAGCTTGGCGGGACAGGAAGGTGGCTACACCTTC.

V is TRBV25-1 and J is TRBJ1-4, with D unclear. The CDR3 sequence is 15 residues long. V was pared by 3 bases and J by 4 bases, with 12 bases between. CDR1 and CDR2 (germline): MGHDK, SYGVNS. As DNA, the CDR3 is TGTGCCAGCAGTGACCCCGAGGGATATAATGAAAAACTGTTTTTT. Translation: CASSDPEGYNEKLFF.

The genes are TRBV10-3 and TRBJ1-6; 8 bases match TRBD1. The germline V gene has CDR1 ENHRY and CDR2 SYGVKD. The V gene end was trimmed by 6 bases and the J gene end by 7 bases; junction bases not matched to a gene: 8. There are 15 residues in the CDR3. CDR3 coding DNA: TGTGCCATCAGGGGGGGACAGGAGCAAAATTCACCCCTCCACTTT. Protein sequence: CAIRGGQEQNSPLHF.

This clone was detected only once. The chain is built from TRBV7-9 and TRBJ2-5, with 9 positions matching TRBD2. The CDR3 length is 17 residues. The germline gives CDR1 SEHNR, CDR2 FQNEAQ (reference sequence). Losses at the gene ends were 5 bases for V and 4 bases for J; bases not matched to a gene: 14. Here the CDR3 reads CASSPERRGGRRETQYF. CDR3 coding DNA: TGTGCCAGCAGCCCCGAAAGGCGGGGGGGCAGGCGAGAGACCCAGTACTTC.

The gene calls are TRBV18 and TRBJ2-2; 8 bases fit TRBD1. After removal of 0 bases from V and 0 bases from J, the junction contained 3 bases not matched to a gene. From germline, CDR1 is KGHSH and CDR2 LQKENI. The CDR3 length is 17 residues. For the CDR3, the DNA is TGTGCCAGCTCACCACCCAGGGGGCATCCGAACACCGGGGAGCTGTTTTTT. Amino acid sequence: CASSPPRGHPNTGELFF. Full variable domain (remainder filled in from reference TRBV18 and TRBJ2-2): NAGVMQNPRHLVRRRGQEARLRCSPMKGHSHVYWYRQLPEEGLKFMVYLQKENIIDESGMPKERFSAEFPKEGPSILRIQQVVRGDSAAYFCASSPPRGHPNTGELFFGEGSRLTVL.